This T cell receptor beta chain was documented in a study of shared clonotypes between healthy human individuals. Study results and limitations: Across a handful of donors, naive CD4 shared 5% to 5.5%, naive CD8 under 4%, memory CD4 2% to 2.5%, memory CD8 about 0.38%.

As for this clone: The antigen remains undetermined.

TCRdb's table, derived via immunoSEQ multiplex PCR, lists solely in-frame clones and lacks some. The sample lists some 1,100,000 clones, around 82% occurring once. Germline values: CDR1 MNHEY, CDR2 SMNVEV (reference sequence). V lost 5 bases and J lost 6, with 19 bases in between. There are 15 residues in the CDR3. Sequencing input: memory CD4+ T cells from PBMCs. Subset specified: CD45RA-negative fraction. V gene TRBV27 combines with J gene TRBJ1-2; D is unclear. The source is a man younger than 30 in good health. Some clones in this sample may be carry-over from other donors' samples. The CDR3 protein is CASSPPPGERDGYTF. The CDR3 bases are TGTGCCAGCAGTCCCCCCCCAGGAGAAAGGGATGGCTACACCTTC.